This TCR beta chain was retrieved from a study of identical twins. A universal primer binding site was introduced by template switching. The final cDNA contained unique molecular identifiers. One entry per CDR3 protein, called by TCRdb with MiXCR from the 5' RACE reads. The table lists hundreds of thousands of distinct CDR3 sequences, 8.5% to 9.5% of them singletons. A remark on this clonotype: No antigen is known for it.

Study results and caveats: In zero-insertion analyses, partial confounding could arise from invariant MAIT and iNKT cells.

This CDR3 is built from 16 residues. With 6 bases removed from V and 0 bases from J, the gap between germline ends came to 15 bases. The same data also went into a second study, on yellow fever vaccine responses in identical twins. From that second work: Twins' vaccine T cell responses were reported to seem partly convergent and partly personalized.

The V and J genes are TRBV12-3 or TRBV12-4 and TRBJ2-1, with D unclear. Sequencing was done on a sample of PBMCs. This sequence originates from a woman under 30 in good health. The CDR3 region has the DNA TGTGCCAGCAGACCCCCGACTCTGAGCTCCTACAATGAGCAGTTCTTC. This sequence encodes CASRPPTLSSYNEQFF.